This T cell receptor beta chain appears in the sequencing data of a study of cytotoxic CD8 clonotypes in ibrutinib-treated CLL. Across the study: Among the samples, the mean was approximately 250,000 productive templates and approximately 91,000 productive rearrangements.

Points on this clone: No antigen is known for it.

The planned depth of sequencing spanned 1 in 200,000 to 1 in 1 million T cells. The repertoire was sequenced with immunoSEQ multiplex PCR; TCRdb's copy has only in-frame clones and lacks some. The sample holds about 130,000 clones, about four fifths seen once. Overall study results and limits: Clonality showed a rise at ibrutinib response that reversed toward baseline at progression. Private clonotypes, not public ones, expanded at ibrutinib response.

Losses at the gene ends were 0 bases for V and 5 bases for J; bases not matched to a gene: 3. The CDR3 runs to 15 residues. Germline CDR1 is GTSNPN and CDR2 is SVGIG (reference sequence). The source is a human donor with chronic lymphocytic leukemia. The input for sequencing was PBMCs, taken after 12 months of ibrutinib treatment. This sequence joins TRBV30 and TRBJ2-7; 14 nucleotides agree with TRBD2. The CDR3 sequence is CAWSVGLAGGDEQYF. In DNA, the CDR3 is TGTGCCTGGAGTGTTGGACTAGCGGGAGGTGACGAGCAGTACTTC.